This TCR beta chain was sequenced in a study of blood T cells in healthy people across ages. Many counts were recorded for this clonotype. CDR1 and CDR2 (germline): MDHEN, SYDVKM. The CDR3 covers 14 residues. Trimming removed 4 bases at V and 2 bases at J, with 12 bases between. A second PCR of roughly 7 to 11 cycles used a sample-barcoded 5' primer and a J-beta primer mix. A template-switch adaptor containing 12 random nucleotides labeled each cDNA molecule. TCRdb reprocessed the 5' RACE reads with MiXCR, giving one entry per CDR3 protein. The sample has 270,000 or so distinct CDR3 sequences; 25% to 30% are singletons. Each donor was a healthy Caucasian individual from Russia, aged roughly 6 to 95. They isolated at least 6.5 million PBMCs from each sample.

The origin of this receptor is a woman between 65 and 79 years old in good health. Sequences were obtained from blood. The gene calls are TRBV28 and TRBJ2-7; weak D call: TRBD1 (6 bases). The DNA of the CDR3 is TGTGCCAGCAGTTGGGGACGACAGGCCTACGAGCAGTACTTC. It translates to CASSWGRQAYEQYF. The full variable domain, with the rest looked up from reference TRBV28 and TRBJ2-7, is DVKVTQSSRYLVKRTGEKVFLECVQDMDHENMFWYRQDPGLGLRLIYFSYDVKMKEKGDIPEGYSVSREKKERFSLILESASTNQTSMYLCASSWGRQAYEQYFGPGTRLTVT.